This passage covers 3 T cell receptor beta chains from one sample sequenced in a study of blood T cell repertoires in COVID-19. The table came from immunoSEQ multiplex PCR; TCRdb's copy has only in-frame clones and leaves some out. Seen here are approximately 440,000 clones, about nine tenths observed once, and the top ten hold 0.6%. Specimen: PBMCs or T cells enriched from blood (not recorded which). The source of these receptors is a young man who had recovered from COVID-19.

The V call is TRBV5-1, the J call TRBJ2-5; the D is unclear. Per germline, CDR1 SGHRS and CDR2 YFSETQ. V was shortened by 0 bases and J by 6 bases, with 9 bases between the two germline ends. There are 13 residues in the CDR3. The CDR3 protein is CASSLGLPQTQYF. The CDR3 bases are TGCGCCAGCAGCTTGGGACTTCCCCAGACCCAGTACTTC.

The V gene is TRBV11-2, the J gene TRBJ1-6, with D uncertain. The CDR3 runs 14 residues. V gave up 0 bases and J gave up 6 bases, with 6 bases separating them. Germline CDR1 SGHAT, CDR2 FQNNGV. This CDR3 reads CASSLDGFNSPLHF. CDR3 DNA: TGTGCCAGCAGCTTAGACGGGTTTAATTCACCCCTCCACTTT.

This clone was detected once. The chain joins TRBV29-1 to TRBJ2-7; TRBD1 agrees at 7 bases. CDR1 is SQVTM and CDR2 is ANQGSEA in the germline V gene. Losses at the gene ends were 7 bases for V and 2 bases for J; bases not matched to a gene: 8. The CDR3 has 13 amino acids. The CDR3 is CSARQGSAYEQYF. The CDR3 coding sequence is TGCAGCGCACGACAGGGTTCAGCCTACGAGCAGTACTTC.